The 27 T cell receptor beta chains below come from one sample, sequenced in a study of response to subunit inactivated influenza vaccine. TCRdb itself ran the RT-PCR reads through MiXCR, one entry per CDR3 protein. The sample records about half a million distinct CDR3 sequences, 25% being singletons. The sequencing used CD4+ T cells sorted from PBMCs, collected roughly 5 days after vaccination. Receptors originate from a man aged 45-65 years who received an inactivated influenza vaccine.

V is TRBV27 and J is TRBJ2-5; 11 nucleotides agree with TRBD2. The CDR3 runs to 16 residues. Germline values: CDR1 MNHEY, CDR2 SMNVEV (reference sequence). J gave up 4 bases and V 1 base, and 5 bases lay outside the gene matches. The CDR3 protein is CASSLWSSGRRETQYF. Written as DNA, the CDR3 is TGTGCCAGCAGTTTATGGTCTAGCGGGAGGAGAGAGACCCAGTACTTC.

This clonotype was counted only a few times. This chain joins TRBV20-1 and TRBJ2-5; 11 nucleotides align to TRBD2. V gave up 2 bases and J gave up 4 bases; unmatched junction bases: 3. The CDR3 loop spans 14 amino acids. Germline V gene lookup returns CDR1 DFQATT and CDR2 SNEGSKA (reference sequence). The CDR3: CSARTSGSSETQYF. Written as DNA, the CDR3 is TGCAGTGCTAGAACTAGCGGGAGCTCAGAGACCCAGTACTTC.

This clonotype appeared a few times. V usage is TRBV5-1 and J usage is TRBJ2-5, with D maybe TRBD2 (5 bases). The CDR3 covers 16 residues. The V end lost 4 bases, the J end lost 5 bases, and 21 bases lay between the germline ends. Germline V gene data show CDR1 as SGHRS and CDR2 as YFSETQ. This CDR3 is CASSPGSQRGWETQYF. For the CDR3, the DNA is TGCGCCAGCAGCCCTGGAAGCCAGAGAGGGTGGGAGACCCAGTACTTC.

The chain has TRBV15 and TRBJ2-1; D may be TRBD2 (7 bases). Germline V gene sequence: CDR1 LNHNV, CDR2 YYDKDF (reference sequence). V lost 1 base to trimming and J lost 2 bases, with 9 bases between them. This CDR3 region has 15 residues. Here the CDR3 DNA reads TGTGCCACCAGCAGAGGGGGGGGGCCCTACAATGAGCAGTTCTTC. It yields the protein CATSRGGGPYNEQFF.

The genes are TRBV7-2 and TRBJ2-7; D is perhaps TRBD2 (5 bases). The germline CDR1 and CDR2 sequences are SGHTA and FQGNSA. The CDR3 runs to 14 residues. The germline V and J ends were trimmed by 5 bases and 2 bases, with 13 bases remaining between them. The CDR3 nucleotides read TGTGCCAGCAGCCTACCCCGGGAAACCTACGAGCAGTACTTC. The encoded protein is CASSLPRETYEQYF.

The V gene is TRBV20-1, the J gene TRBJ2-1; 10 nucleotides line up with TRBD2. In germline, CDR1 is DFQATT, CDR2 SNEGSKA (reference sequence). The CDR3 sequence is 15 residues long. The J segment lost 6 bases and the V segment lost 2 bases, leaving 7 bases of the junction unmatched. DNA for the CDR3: TGCAGTGCTAGACAAAGCGGGGGGGCTACCAATGAGCAGTTCTTC. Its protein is CSARQSGGATNEQFF.

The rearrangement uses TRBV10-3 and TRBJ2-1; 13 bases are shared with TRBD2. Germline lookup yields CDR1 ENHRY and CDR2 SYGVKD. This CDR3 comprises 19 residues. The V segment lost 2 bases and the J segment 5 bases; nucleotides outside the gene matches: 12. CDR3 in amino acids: CAISEPGLAGNHANNEQFF. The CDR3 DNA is TGTGCCATCAGTGAGCCGGGACTAGCGGGAAACCACGCCAACAATGAGCAGTTCTTC.

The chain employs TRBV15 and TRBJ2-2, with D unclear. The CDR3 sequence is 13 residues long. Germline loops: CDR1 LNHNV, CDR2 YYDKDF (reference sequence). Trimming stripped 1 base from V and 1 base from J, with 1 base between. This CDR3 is CATSRVNTGELFF. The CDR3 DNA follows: TGTGCCACCAGCAGAGTGAACACCGGGGAGCTGTTTTTT.

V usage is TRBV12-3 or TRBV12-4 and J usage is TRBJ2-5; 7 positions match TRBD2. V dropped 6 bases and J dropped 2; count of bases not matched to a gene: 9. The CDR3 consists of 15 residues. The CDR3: CASSHRDYLQETQYF. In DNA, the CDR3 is TGTGCCAGCAGCCACCGGGACTACTTACAAGAGACCCAGTACTTC.

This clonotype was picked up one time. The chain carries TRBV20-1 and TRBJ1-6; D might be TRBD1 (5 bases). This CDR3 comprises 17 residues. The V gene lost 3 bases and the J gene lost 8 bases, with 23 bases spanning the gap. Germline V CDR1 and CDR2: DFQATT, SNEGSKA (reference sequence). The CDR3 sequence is CSASQPWRSQGDSPLHF. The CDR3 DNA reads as TGCAGTGCTAGCCAACCTTGGAGGTCCCAAGGGGATTCACCCCTCCACTTT.

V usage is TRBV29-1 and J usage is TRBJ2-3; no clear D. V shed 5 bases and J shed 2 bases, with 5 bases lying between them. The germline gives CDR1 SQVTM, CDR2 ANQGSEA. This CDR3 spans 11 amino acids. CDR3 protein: CSVLLTDTQYF. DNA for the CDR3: TGCAGCGTTCTCCTCACAGATACGCAGTATTTT.

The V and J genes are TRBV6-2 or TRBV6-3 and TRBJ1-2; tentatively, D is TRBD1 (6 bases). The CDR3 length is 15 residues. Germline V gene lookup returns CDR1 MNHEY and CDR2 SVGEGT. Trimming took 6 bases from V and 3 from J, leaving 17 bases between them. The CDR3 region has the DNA TGTGCCAGCAGACGTCTCCGGGACAACCACTATGGCTACACCTTC. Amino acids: CASRRLRDNHYGYTF.

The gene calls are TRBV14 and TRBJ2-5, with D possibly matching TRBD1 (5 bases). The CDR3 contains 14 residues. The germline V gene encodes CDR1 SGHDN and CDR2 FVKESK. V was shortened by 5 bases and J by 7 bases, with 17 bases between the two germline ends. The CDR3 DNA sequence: TGTGCCAGCAGCAAGGGGTCTACTCAGGGGACCCAGTACTTC. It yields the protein CASSKGSTQGTQYF.

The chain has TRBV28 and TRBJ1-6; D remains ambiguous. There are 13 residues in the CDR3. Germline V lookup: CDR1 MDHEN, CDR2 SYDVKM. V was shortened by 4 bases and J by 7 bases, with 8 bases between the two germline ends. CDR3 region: CASSSAGNSPLHF. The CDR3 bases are TGTGCCAGCAGTTCCGCAGGCAATTCACCCCTCCACTTT. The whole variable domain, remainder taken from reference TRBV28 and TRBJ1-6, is DVKVTQSSRYLVKRTGEKVFLECVQDMDHENMFWYRQDPGLGLRLIYFSYDVKMKEKGDIPEGYSVSREKKERFSLILESASTNQTSMYLCASSSAGNSPLHFGNGTRLTVT.

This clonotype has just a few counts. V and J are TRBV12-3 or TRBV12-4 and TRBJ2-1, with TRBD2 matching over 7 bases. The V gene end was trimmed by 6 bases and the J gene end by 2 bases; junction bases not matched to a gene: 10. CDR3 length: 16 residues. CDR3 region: CASSFSSGGPYNEQFF. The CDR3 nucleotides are TGTGCCAGCAGCTTTAGTTCGGGAGGACCCTACAATGAGCAGTTCTTC.

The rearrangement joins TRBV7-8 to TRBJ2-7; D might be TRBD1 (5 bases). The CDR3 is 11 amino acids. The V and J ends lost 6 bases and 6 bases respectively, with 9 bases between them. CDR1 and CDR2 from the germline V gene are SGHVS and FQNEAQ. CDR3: CASRTGTEQYF. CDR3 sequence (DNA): TGTGCCAGCAGAACAGGTACCGAGCAGTACTTC.

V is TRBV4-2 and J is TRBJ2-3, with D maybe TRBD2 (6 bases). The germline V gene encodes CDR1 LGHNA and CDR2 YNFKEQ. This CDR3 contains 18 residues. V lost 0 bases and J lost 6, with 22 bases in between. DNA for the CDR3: TGTGCCAGCAGCCAAGATTTCCCTCTAGCGTTTCGGTGGGATACGCAGTATTTT. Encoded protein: CASSQDFPLAFRWDTQYF.

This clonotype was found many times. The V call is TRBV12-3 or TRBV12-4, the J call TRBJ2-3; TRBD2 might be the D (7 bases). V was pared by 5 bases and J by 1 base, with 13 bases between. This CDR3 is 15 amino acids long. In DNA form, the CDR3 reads TGTGCCAGCAGTCCCCGGGGGGCGCGCACAGATACGCAGTATTTT. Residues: CASSPRGARTDTQYF.

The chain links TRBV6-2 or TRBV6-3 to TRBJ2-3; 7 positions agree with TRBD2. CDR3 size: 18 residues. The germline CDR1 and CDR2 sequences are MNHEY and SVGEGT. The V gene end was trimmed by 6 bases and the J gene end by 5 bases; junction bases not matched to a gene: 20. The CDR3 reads CASRRSPLSRGGKDTQYF. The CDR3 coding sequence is TGTGCCAGCAGACGCTCCCCTTTAAGCCGCGGGGGTAAAGATACGCAGTATTTT.

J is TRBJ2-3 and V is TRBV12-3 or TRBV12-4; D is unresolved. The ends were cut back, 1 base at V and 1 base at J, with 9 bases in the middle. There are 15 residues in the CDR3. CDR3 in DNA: TGTGCCAGCAGTTTAGAGCTAGTCGGCACAGATACGCAGTATTTT. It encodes CASSLELVGTDTQYF.

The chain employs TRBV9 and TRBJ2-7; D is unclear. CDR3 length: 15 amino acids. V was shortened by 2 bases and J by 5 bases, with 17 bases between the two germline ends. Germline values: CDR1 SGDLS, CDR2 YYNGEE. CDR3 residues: CASSVGNSRGNEQYF. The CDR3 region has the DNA TGTGCCAGCAGCGTCGGAAATAGCCGAGGAAACGAGCAGTACTTC.

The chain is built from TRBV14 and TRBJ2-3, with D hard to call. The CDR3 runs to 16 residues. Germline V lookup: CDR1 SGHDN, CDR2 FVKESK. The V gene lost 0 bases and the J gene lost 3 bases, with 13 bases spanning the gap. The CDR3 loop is CASSQDLAQATDTQYF. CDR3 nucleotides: TGTGCCAGCAGCCAAGATCTTGCTCAGGCAACAGATACGCAGTATTTT.

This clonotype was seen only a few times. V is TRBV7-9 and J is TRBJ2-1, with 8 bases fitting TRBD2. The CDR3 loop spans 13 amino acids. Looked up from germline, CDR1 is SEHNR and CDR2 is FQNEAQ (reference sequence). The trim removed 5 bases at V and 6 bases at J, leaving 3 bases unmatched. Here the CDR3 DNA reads TGTGCCAGCAGCATCACTAGCGGCAATGAGCAGTTCTTC. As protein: CASSITSGNEQFF.

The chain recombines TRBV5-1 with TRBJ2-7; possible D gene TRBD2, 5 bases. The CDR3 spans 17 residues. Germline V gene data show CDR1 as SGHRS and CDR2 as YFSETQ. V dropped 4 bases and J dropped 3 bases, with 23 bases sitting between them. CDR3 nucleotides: TGCGCCAGCAGCCCAATTCCGGGGTCCAATATCGGCTACGAGCAGTACTTC. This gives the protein CASSPIPGSNIGYEQYF.

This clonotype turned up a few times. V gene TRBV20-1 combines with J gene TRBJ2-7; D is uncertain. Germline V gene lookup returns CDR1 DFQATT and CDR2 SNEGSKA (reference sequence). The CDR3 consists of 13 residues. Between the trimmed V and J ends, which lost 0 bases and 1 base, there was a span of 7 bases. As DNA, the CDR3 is TGCAGTGCTAGAGAGCAGACTTCCTACGAGCAGTACTTC. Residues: CSAREQTSYEQYF.

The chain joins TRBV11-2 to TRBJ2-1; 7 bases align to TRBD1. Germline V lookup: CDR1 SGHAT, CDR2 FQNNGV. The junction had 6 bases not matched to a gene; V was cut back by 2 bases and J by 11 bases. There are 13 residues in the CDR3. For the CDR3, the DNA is TGTGCCAGCAGCTTAATTCAACAGGGGCAGCAGTTCTTC. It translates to CASSLIQQGQQFF.

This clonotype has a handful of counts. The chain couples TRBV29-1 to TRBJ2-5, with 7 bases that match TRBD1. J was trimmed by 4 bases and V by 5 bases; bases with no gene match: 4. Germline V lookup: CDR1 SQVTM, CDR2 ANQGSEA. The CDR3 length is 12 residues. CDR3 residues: CSVTGDSETQYF. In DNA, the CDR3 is TGCAGCGTTACAGGGGATTCAGAGACCCAGTACTTC. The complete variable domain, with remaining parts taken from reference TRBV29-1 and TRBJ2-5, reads SAVISQKPSRDICQRGTSLTIQCQVDSQVTMMFWYRQQPGQSLTLIATANQGSEATYESGFVIDKFPISRPNLTFSTLTVSNMSPEDSSIYLCSVTGDSETQYFGPGTRLLVL.